This T cell receptor beta chain was retrieved from a study of cytomegalovirus exposure and HLA in healthy donors. Deletions cut 6 bases from V and 6 bases from J, with 15 bases between. This CDR3 has 14 amino acids. Germline loops: CDR1 SGHTA, CDR2 FQGTGA. Concerning this clone: Its antigen remains unknown.

Study conclusions and caveats: In vitro confirmation showed a few CMV-associated chains to be CMV antigen specific. The study listed 164 cytomegalovirus-associated TCR beta chains. For most TCR sequences rarity was the rule, although some public TCRs occurred in many donors.

Using immunoSEQ multiplex PCR, the repertoire was profiled, and TCRdb retains in-frame clones only, with some absent. The sample consists of some 140,000 clones, around four fifths of them appearing once. The sample consisted of PBMCs. This chain connects TRBV7-3 to TRBJ2-1; no firm D call. This TCR derives from a woman between 25 and 40 years old in good health and CMV-seronegative. The CDR3 DNA is TGTGCCAGCAGTCCCGGGTCCCTGCCCAATGAGCAGTTCTTC. Amino acids: CASSPGSLPNEQFF.